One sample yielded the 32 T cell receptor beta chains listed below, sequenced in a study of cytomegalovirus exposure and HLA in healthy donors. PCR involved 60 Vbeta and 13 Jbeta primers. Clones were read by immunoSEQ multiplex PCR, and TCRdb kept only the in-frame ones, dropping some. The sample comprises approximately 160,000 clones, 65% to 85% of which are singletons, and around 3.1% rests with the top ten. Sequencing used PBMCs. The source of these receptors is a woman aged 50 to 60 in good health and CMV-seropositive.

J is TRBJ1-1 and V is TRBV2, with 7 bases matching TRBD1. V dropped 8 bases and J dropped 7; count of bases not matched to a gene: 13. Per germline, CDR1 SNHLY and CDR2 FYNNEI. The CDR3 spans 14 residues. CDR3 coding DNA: TGTGCCAGCCCAAGAAGCCGGGGACAGAGTGAAGCTTTCTTT. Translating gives CASPRSRGQSEAFF.

The DNA for the CDR3 is TGCGCCAGCAGCTTGAAGCGGGGGACCTACAATGAGCAGTTCTTC. This codes for CASSLKRGTYNEQFF. The gene calls are TRBV5-1 and TRBJ2-1, with 8 bases that match TRBD2. CDR1 is SGHRS, CDR2 YFSETQ, per germline. Trimming removed 1 base from V and 2 bases from J; junction bases left unmatched: 2. The CDR3 contains 15 residues.

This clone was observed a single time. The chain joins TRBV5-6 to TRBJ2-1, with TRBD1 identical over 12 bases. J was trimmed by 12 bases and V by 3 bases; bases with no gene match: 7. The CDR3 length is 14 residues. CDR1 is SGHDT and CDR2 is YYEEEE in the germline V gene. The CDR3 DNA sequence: TGTGCCAGCAGCTCCGGGACAGGGGGCTGGGGGCAGTTCTTC. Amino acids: CASSSGTGGWGQFF.

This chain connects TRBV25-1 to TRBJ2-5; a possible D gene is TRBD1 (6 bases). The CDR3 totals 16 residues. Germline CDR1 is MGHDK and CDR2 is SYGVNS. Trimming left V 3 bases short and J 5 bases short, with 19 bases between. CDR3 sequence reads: CASSESGGGTRETQYF. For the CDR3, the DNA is TGTGCCAGCAGTGAGTCAGGTGGGGGCACAAGGGAGACCCAGTACTTC.

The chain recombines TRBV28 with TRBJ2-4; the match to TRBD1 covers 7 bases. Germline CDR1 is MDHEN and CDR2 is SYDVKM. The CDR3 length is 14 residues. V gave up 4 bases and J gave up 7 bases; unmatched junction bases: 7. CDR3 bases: TGTGCCAGCAGTTCTCGGACAGGCCTTAACATTCAGTACTTC. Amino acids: CASSSRTGLNIQYF.

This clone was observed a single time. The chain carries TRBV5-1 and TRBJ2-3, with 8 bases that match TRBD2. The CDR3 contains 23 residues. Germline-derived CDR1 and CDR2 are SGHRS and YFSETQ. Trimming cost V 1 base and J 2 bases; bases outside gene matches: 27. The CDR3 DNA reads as TGCGCCAGCAGCTTGCGAGTTGGTGTGGTAGCGGGAACCCTCTCTAGAAACACAGATACGCAGTATTTT. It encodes CASSLRVGVVAGTLSRNTDTQYF. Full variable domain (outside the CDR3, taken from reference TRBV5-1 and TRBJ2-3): KAGVTQTPRYLIKTRGQQVTLSCSPISGHRSVSWYQQTPGQGLQFLFEYFSETQRNKGNFPGRFSGRQFSNSRSEMNVSTLELGDSALYLCASSLRVGVVAGTLSRNTDTQYFGPGTRLTVL.

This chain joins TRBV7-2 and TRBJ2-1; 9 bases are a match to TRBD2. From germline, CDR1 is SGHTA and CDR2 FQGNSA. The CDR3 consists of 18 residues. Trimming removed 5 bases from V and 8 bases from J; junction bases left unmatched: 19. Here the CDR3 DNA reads TGTGCCAGCAGCCCGGAAAAGTACAGGGCGGGAGGGCCCGATGAGCAGTTCTTC. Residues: CASSPEKYRAGGPDEQFF. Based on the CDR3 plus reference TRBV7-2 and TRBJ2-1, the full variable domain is GAGVSQSPSNKVTEKGKDVELRCDPISGHTALYWYRQSLGQGLEFLIYFQGNSAPDKSGLPSDRFSAERTGGSVSTLTIQRTQQEDSAVYLCASSPEKYRAGGPDEQFFGPGTRLTVL.

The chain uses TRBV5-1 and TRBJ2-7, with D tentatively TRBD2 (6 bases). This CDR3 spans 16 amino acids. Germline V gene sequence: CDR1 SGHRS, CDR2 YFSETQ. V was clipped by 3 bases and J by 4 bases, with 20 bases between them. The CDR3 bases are TGCGCCAGCAGCTCGACTCCAGGGAACGGGGGTTACGAGCAGTACTTC. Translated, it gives CASSSTPGNGGYEQYF.

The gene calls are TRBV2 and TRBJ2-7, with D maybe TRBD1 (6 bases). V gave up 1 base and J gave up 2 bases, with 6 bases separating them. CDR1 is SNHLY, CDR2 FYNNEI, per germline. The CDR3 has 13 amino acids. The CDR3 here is CASSEGTAYEQYF. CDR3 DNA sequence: TGTGCCAGCAGTGAAGGGACAGCCTACGAGCAGTACTTC.

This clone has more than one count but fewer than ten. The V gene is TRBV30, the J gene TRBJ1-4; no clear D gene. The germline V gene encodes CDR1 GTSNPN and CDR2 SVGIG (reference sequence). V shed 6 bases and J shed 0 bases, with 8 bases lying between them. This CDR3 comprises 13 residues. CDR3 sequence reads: CACLDATNEKLFF. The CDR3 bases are TGTGCCTGCCTAGATGCAACTAATGAAAAACTGTTTTTT.

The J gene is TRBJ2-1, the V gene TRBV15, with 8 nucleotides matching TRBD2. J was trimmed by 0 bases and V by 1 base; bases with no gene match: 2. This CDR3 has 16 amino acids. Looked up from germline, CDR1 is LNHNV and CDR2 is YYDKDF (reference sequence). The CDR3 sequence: CATSRGSGSSYNEQFF. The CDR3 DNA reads TGTGCCACCAGCAGAGGAAGCGGGAGCTCCTACAATGAGCAGTTCTTC.

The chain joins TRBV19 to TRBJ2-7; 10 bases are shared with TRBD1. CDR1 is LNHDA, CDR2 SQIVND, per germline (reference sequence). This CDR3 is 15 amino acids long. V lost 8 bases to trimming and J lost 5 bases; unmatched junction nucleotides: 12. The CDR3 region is CASSRFGTGENEQYF. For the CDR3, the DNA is TGTGCCAGTTCGCGCTTCGGGACAGGGGAGAACGAGCAGTACTTC.

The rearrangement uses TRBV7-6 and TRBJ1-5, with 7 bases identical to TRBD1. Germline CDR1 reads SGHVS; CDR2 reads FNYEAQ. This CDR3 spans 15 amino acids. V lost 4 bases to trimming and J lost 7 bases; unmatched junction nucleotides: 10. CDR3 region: CASSSNPGQIQPQHF. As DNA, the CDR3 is TGTGCCAGCAGCTCGAATCCGGGACAGATACAGCCCCAGCATTTT.

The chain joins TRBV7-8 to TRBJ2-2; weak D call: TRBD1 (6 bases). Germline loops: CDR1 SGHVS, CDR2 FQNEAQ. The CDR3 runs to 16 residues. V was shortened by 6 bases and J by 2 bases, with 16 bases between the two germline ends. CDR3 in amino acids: CASRSPGHLNTGELFF. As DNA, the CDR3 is TGTGCCAGCAGGTCACCGGGACACCTTAACACCGGGGAGCTGTTTTTT.

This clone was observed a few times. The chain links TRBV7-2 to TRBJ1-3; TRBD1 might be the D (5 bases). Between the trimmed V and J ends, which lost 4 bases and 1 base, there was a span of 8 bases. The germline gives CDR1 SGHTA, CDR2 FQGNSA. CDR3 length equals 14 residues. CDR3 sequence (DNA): TGTGCCAGCAGCTCGACAGTGTCTGGAAACACCATATATTTT. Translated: CASSSTVSGNTIYF.

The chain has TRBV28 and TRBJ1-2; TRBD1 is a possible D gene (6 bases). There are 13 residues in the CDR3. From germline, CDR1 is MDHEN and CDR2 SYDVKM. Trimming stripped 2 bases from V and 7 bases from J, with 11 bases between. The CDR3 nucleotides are TGTGCCAGCAGTTTAACAGGGTGGTCTGGCTACACCTTC. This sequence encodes CASSLTGWSGYTF.

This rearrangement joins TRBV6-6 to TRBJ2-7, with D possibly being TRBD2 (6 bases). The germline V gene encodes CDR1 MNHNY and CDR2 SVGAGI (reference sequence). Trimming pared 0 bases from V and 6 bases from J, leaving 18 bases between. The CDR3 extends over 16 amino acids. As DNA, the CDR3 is TGTGCCAGCAGTTACTCGAAAGGGACTCATTGCCTCGAGCAGTACTTC. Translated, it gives CASSYSKGTHCLEQYF.

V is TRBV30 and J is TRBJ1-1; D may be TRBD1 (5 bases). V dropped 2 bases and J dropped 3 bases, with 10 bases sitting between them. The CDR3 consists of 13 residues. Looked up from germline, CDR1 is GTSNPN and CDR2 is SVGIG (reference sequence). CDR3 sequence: CAWSRGLDTEAFF. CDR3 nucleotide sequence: TGTGCCTGGAGTAGGGGCCTAGACACTGAAGCTTTCTTT.

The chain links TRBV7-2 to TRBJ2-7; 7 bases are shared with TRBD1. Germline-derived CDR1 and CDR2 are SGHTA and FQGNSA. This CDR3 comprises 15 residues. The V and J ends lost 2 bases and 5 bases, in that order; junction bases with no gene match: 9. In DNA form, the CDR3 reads TGTGCCAGCAGCTTATTCGACAGGGCATTGAACGAGCAGTACTTC. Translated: CASSLFDRALNEQYF.

In DNA form, the CDR3 reads TGTGCCAGCAACAGACCGGGACAGGCGACTAACTATGGCTACACCTTC. Protein product: CASNRPGQATNYGYTF. The genes are TRBV6-6 and TRBJ1-2; 8 bases map to TRBD1. The germline gives CDR1 MNHNY, CDR2 SVGAGI (reference sequence). V dropped 7 bases and J dropped 0; count of bases not matched to a gene: 10. CDR3 length equals 16 residues.

CDR3 nucleotide sequence: TGTGCCAGCAGCCCCGGGCTCCGGGGGTATGGCTACACCTTC. Translation gives CASSPGLRGYGYTF. The chain uses TRBV7-2 and TRBJ1-2; a possible D gene is TRBD1 (5 bases). From germline, CDR1 is SGHTA and CDR2 FQGNSA. The CDR3 covers 14 residues. Trimming stripped 5 bases from V and 5 bases from J, with 15 bases between. Complete variable domain (other parts from reference TRBV7-2 and TRBJ1-2): GAGVSQSPSNKVTEKGKDVELRCDPISGHTALYWYRQSLGQGLEFLIYFQGNSAPDKSGLPSDRFSAERTGGSVSTLTIQRTQQEDSAVYLCASSPGLRGYGYTFGSGTRLTVV.

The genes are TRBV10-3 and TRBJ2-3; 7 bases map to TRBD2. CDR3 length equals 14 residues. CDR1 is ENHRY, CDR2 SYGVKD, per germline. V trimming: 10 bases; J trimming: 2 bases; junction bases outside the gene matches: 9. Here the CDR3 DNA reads TGTGCCACCGGGTCGGGGACTACCACAGATACGCAGTATTTT. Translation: CATGSGTTTDTQYF.

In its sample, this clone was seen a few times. The CDR3 DNA follows: TGTGCCAGCAGTGGAGGGTACAAAGGGGGCGGTCAGCCCCAGCATTTT. Protein: CASSGGYKGGGQPQHF. The chain employs TRBV2 and TRBJ1-5; 7 bases align to TRBD1. This CDR3 has 16 amino acids. With 4 bases clipped from V and 6 bases from J, the junction kept 12 bases outside the gene matches. Germline V gene lookup returns CDR1 SNHLY and CDR2 FYNNEI.

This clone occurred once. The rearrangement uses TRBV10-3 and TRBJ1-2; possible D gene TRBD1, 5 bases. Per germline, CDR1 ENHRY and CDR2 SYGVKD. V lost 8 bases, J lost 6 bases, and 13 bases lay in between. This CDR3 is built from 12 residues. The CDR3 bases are TGTGCCATCGGCCCCACAGGTGATGGCTACACCTTC. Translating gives CAIGPTGDGYTF.

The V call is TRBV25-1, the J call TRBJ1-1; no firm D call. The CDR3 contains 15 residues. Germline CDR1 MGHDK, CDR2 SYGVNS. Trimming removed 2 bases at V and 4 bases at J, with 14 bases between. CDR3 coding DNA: TGTGCCAGCAGTGAACCCACCGGGGTGGGCACTGAAGCTTTCTTT. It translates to CASSEPTGVGTEAFF. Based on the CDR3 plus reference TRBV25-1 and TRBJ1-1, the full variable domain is EADIYQTPRYLVIGTGKKITLECSQTMGHDKMYWYQQDPGMELHLIHYSYGVNSTEKGDLSSESTVSRIRTEHFPLTLESARPSHTSQYLCASSEPTGVGTEAFFGQGTRLTVV.

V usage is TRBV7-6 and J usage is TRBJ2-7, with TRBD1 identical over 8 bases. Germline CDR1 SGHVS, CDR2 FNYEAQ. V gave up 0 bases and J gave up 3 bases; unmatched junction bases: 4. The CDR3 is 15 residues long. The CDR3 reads CASSLAADRVYEQYF. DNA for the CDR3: TGTGCCAGCAGCTTAGCGGCGGACAGGGTCTACGAGCAGTACTTC.

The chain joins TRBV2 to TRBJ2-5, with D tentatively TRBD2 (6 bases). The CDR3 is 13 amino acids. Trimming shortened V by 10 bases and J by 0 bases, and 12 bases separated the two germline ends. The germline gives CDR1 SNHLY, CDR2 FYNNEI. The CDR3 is CATGGVYQETQYF. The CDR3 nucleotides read TGTGCCACGGGCGGGGTGTACCAAGAGACCCAGTACTTC.

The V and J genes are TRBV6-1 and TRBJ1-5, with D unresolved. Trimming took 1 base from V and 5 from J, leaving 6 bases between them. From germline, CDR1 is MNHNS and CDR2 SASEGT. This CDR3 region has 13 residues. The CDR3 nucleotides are TGTGCCAGCAGTGAAGGGGCCCATCAGCCCCAGCATTTT. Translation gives CASSEGAHQPQHF.

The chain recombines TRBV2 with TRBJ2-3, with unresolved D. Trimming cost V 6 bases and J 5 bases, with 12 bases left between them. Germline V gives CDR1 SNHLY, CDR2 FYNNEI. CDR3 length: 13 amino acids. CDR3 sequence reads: CASSTSIEDTQYF. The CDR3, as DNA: TGTGCCAGCAGCACTTCTATAGAAGATACGCAGTATTTT.

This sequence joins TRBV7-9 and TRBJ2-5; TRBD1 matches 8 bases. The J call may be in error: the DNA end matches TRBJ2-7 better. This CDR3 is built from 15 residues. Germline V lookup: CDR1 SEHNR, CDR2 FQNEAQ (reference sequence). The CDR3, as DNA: TGTGCCAGCGGTAAAGACCAGGGGGCGACATACGAGCAGTACTTC. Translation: CASGKDQGATYEQYF.

This chain's CDR3 is CASTPGLAATGGQYF. The CDR3 DNA is TGTGCCAGCACCCCGGGACTAGCGGCCACCGGGGGCCAGTACTTC. J is TRBJ2-5 and V is TRBV6-5; 11 positions match TRBD2. The CDR3 loop spans 15 amino acids. Germline V CDR1 and CDR2: MNHEY, SVGAGI. The V and J ends lost 7 bases and 10 bases, in that order; junction bases with no gene match: 14.

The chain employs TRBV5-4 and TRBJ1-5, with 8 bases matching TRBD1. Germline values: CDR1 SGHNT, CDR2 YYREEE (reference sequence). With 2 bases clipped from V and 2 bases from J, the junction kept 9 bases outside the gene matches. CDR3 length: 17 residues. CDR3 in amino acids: CASSLPRKGQGNQPQHF. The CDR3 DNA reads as TGTGCCAGCAGCTTACCAAGAAAGGGACAGGGCAATCAGCCCCAGCATTTT.